The TCR beta chain described here comes from a study of T-cell reconstitution after alpha-beta-depleted transplantation in children. Study results and limitations: Fresh T-cell production supplied most of the T-cell counts and diversity seen one year after transplant. The origin of high day-60 TCRbeta diversity in some patients lay in surviving recipient T cells and thymic progenitors. Several hundred rapidly expanded clones from non-depleted graft cells reportedly supplied alpha-beta T cells about two months post-transplant.

The V gene lost 0 bases and the J gene lost 0 bases, with 13 bases spanning the gap. Per germline, CDR1 DFQATT and CDR2 SNEGSKA (reference sequence). This CDR3 comprises 16 residues. This clonotype was counted many times. No antigen is known for it. It was with unique molecular identifiers that the TCRbeta library was prepared. MiXCR, run by TCRdb on the PCR reads, gives a single entry per CDR3 protein. This table holds 200,000 to 250,000 distinct CDR3 sequences, under 30% found once. The material was PBMCs, obtained before TCRalphabeta/CD19-depleted stem cell transplant. This rearrangement joins TRBV20-1 to TRBJ2-3; D may be TRBD1 (6 bases). The sequence was collected from a girl aged 2-9 years with Fanconi anemia, due to receive a stem cell transplant. The CDR3 protein is CSARDRVRGSTDTQYF. In nucleotides, the CDR3 is TGCAGTGCTAGAGATCGGGTCAGGGGAAGCACAGATACGCAGTATTTT.